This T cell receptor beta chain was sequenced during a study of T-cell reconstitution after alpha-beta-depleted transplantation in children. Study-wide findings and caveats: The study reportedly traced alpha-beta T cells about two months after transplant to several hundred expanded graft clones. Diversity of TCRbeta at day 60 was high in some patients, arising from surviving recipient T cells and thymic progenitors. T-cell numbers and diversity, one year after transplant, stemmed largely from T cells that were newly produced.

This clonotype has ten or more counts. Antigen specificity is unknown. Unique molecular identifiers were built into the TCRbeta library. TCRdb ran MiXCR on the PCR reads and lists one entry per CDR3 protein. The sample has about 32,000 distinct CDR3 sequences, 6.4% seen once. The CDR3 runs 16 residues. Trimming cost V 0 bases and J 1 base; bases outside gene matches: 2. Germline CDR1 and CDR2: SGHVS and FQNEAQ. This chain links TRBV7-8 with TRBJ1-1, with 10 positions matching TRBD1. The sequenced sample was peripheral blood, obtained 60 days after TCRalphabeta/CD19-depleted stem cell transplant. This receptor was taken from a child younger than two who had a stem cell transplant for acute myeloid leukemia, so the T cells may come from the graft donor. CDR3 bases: TGTGCCAGCAGCTTAGCGGGACAGGGGTGGAACACTGAAGCTTTCTTT. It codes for CASSLAGQGWNTEAFF.